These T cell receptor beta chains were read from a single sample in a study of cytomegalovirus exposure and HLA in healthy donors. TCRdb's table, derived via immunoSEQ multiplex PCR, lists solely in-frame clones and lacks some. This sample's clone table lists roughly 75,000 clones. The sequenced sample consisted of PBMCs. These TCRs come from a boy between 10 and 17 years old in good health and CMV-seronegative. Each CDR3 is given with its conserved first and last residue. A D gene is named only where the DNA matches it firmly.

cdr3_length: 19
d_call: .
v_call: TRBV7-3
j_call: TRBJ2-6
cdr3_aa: CASSSKAGRFGYGANVLTF
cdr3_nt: TGTGCCAGCAGCTCGAAGGCAGGGCGTTTTGGTTATGGGGCCAACGTCCTGACTTTC

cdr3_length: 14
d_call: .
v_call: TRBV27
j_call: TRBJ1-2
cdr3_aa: CASRPASRNYGYTF
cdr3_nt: TGTGCCAGCCGTCCAGCGAGTAGGAACTATGGCTACACCTTC

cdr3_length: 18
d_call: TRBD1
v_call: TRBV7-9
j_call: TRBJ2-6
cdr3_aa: CASSFWTGPLSGANVLTF
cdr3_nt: TGTGCCAGCAGCTTCTGGACAGGGCCTCTATCTGGGGCCAACGTCCTGACTTTC

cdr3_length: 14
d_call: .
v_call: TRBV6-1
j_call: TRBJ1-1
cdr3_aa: CASSEAEENTEAFF
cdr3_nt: TGTGCCAGCAGTGAGGCAGAGGAAAACACTGAAGCTTTCTTT

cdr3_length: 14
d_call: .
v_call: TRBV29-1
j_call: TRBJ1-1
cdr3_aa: CSVVGEREVTEAFF
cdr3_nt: TGCAGCGTTGTGGGGGAAAGGGAGGTCACTGAAGCTTTCTTT

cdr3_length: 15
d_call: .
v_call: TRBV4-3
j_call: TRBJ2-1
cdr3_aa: CASSQDRGGDNEQFF
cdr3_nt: TGCGCCAGCAGCCAAGATAGGGGGGGCGACAATGAGCAGTTCTTC

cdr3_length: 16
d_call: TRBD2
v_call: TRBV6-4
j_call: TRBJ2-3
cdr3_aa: CASSDGSGGPTDTQYF
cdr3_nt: TGTGCCAGCAGTGACGGTAGCGGGGGGCCCACAGATACGCAGTATTTT

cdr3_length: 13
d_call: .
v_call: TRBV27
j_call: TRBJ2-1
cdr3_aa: CASSFSLGGEQFF
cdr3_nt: TGTGCCAGCAGCTTTAGCCTTGGTGGTGAGCAGTTCTTC

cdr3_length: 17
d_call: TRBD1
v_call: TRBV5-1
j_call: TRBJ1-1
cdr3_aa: CASSPYPQQGEFGEAFF
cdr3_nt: TGCGCCAGCAGCCCCTACCCGCAACAGGGGGAATTTGGTGAAGCTTTCTTT

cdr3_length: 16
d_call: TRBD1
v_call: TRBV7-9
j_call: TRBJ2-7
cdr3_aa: CASSRTVQGARYEQYF
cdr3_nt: TGTGCCAGCAGCCGTACTGTACAGGGGGCGCGGTACGAGCAGTACTTC

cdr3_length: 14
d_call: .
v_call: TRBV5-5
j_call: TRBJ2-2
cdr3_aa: CASSLAFGGGELFF
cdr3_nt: TGTGCCAGCAGCTTGGCGTTCGGGGGCGGGGAGCTGTTTTTT

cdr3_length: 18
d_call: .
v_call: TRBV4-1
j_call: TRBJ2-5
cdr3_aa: CASSQGGGTGYTQETQYF
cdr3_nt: TGCGCCAGCAGCCAAGGGGGCGGAACGGGCTATACTCAAGAGACCCAGTACTTC